This TCR beta chain emerged from a study of radiotherapy plus CTLA-4 blockade in lung cancer. Sequencing was performed with immunoSEQ multiplex PCR; in TCRdb, only in-frame clones are kept and a portion is missing. The profile shows about 45,000 clones, 65% to 85% of them singletons. This clone came up once. Trimming removed 0 bases at V and 0 bases at J, with 12 bases between. Per the germline V gene, CDR1 is SGHNT and CDR2 is YYREEE (reference sequence). The CDR3 has 16 amino acids. Sequenced material: peripheral blood, taken from a patient treated with radiotherapy plus ipilimumab. The V call is TRBV5-4, the J call TRBJ1-1, with D possibly matching TRBD1 (6 bases). This clonotype originated in a human donor with non-small cell lung cancer who had stable disease on radiotherapy plus ipilimumab. CDR3 DNA: TGTGCCAGCAGCTTGGGCTCCGGGACACTGAACACTGAAGCTTTCTTT. The encoded protein is CASSLGSGTLNTEAFF. The full variable domain, with the rest looked up from reference TRBV5-4 and TRBJ1-1, is ETGVTQSPTHLIKTRGQQVTLRCSSQSGHNTVSWYQQALGQGPQFIFQYYREEENGRGNFPPRFSGLQFPNYSSELNVNALELDDSALYLCASSLGSGTLNTEAFFGQGTRLTVV.